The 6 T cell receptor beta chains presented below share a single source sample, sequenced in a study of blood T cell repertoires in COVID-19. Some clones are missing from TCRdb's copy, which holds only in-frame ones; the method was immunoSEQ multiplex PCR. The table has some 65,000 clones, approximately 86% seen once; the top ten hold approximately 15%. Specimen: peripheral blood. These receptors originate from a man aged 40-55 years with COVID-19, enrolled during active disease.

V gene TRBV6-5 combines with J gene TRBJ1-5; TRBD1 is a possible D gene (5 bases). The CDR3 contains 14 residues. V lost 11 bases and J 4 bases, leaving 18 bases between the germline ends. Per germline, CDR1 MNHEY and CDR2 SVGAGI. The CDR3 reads CAVSRVGGNQPQHF. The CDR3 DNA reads TGTGCCGTATCCAGGGTAGGTGGGAATCAGCCCCAGCATTTT.

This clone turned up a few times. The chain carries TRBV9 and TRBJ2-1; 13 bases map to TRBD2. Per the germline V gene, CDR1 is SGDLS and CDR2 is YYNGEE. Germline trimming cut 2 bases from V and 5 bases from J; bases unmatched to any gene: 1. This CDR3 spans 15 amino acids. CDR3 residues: CASSVGLAGNNEQFF. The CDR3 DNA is TGTGCCAGCAGCGTGGGACTAGCGGGGAACAATGAGCAGTTCTTC.

The CDR3 coding sequence is TGTGCCAGCAGTTTAATGGGGGGGAGCACAGATACGCAGTATTTT. Encoded protein: CASSLMGGSTDTQYF. The rearrangement uses TRBV27 and TRBJ2-3; 7 bases align to TRBD2. V was clipped by 2 bases and J by 0 bases; unmatched bases: 2. The CDR3 is 15 residues long. Germline V lookup: CDR1 MNHEY, CDR2 SMNVEV (reference sequence).

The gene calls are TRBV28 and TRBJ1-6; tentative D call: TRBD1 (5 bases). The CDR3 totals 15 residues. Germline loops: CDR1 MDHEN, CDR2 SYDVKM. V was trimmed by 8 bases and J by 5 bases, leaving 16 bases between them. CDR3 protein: CASSFSGSHNSPLHF. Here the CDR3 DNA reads TGTGCCAGCTCGTTCTCAGGGTCGCATAATTCACCCCTCCACTTT.

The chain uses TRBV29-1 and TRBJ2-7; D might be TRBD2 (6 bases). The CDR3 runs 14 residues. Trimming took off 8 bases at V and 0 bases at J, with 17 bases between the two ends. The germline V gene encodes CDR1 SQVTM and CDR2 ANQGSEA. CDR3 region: CSPRGGLPSYEQYF. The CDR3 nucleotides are TGCAGCCCCCGTGGGGGACTCCCCTCCTACGAGCAGTACTTC.

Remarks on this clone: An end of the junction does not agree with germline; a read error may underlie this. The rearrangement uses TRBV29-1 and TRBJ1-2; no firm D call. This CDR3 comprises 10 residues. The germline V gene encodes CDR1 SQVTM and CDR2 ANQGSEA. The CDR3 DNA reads TGCAGCGTCGAAGAGAGTGGCTACACCTTC. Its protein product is CSVEESGYTF.